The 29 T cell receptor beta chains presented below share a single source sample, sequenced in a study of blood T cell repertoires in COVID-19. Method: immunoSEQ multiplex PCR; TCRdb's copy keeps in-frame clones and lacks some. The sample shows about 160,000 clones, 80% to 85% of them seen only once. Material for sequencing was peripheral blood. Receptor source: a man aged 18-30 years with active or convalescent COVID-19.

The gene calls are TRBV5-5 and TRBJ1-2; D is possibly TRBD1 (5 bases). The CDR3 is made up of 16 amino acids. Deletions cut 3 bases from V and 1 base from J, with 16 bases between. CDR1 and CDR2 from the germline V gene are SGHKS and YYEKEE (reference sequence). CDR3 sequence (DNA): TGTGCCAGCAGCTCCATAATGGGGGGTGGTAACTATGGCTACACCTTC. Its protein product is CASSSIMGGGNYGYTF.

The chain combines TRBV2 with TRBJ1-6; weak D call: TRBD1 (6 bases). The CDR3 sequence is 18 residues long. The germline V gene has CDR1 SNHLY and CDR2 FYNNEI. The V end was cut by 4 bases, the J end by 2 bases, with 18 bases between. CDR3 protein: CASSGGGGKWAYNSPLHF. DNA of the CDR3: TGTGCCAGCAGTGGAGGGGGTGGTAAGTGGGCCTATAATTCACCCCTCCACTTT.

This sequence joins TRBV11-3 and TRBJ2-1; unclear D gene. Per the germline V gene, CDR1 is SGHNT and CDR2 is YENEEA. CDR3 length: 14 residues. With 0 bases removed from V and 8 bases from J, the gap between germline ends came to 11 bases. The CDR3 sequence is CASSLDHYSDEQFF. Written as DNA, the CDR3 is TGTGCCAGCAGCTTAGACCACTATTCGGATGAGCAGTTCTTC.

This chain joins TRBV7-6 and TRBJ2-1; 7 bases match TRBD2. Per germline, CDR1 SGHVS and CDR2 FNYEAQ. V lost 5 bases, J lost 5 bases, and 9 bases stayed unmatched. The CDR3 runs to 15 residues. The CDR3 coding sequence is TGTGCCAGCAGCCCGGGTCCCGGGGGGAACAATGAGCAGTTCTTC. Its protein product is CASSPGPGGNNEQFF.

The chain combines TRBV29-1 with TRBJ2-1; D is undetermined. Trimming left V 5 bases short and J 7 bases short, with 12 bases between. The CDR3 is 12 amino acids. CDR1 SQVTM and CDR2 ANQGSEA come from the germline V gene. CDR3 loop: CSVYQVRNEQFF. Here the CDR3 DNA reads TGCAGCGTTTACCAGGTGAGAAATGAGCAGTTCTTC.

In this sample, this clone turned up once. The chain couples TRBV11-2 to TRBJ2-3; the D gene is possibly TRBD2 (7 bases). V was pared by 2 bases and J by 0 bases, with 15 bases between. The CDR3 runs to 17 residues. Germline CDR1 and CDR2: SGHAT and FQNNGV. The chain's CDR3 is CASSLLRGGLSTDTQYF. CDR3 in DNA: TGTGCCAGCAGCTTACTTAGGGGGGGGCTGAGCACAGATACGCAGTATTTT.

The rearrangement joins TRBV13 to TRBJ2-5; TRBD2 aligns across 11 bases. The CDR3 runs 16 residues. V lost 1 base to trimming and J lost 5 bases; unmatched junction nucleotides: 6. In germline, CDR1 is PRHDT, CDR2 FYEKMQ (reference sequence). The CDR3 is CASSLVAGGLGETQYF. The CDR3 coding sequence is TGTGCCAGCAGCTTAGTAGCGGGGGGGCTCGGTGAGACCCAGTACTTC.

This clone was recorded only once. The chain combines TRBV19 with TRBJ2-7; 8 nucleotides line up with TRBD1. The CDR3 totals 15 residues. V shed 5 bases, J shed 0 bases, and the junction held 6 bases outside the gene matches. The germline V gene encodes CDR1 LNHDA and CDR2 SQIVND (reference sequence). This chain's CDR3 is CASSGTGRPSYEQYF. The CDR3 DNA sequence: TGTGCCAGTAGTGGGACAGGCCGGCCCTCCTACGAGCAGTACTTC.

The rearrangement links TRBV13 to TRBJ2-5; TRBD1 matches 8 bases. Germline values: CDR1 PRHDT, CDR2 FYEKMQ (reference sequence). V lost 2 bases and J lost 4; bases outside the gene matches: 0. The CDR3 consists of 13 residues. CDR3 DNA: TGTGCCAGCAGCTTACAGGGGGCAGAGACCCAGTACTTC. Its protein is CASSLQGAETQYF.

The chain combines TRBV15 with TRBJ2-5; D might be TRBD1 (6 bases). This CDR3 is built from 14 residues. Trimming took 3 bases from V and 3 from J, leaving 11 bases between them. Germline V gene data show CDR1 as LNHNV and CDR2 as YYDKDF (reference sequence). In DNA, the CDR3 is TGTGCCACCAGCAGCCCCGGGACAAAAGAGACCCAGTACTTC. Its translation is CATSSPGTKETQYF.

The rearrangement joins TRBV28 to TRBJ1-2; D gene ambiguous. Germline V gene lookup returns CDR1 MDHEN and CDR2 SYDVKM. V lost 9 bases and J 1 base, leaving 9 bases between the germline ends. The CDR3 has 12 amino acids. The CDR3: CASRLSNYGYTF. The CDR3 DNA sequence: TGTGCCAGTCGACTGAGTAACTATGGCTACACCTTC.

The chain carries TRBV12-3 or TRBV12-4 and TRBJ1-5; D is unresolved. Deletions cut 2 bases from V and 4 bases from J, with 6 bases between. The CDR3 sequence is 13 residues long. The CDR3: CASSLNGNQPQHF. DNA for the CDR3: TGTGCCAGCAGTTTAAACGGGAATCAGCCCCAGCATTTT.

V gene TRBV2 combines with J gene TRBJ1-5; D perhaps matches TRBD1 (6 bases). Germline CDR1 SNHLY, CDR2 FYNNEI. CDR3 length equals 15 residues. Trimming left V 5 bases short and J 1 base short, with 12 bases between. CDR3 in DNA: TGTGCCAGCAGTTCCAAAGGGGGAAGCAATCAGCCCCAGCATTTT. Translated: CASSSKGGSNQPQHF. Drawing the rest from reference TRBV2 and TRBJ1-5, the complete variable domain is EPEVTQTPSHQVTQMGQEVILRCVPISNHLYFYWYRQILGQKVEFLVSFYNNEISEKSEIFDDQFSVERPDGSNFTLKIRSTKLEDSAMYFCASSSKGGSNQPQHFGDGTRLSIL.

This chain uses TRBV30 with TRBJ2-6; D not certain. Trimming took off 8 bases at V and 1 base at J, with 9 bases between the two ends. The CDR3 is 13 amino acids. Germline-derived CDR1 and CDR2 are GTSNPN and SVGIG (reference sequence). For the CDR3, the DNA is TGTGCCAAAACACCGTCTGGGGCCAACGTCCTGACTTTC. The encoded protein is CAKTPSGANVLTF.

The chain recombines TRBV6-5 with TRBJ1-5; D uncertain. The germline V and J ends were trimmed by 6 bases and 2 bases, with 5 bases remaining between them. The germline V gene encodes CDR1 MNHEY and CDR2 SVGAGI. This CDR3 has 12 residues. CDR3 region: CASRSGNQPQHF. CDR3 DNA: TGTGCCAGCAGGTCGGGCAATCAGCCCCAGCATTTT.

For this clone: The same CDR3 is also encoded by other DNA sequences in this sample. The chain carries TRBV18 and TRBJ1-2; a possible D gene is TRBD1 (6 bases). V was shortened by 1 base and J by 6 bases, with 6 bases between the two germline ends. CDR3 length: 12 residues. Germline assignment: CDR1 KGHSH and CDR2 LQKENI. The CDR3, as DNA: TGTGCCAGCTCACCACAGGGGGATGGCTACACCTTC. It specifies CASSPQGDGYTF.

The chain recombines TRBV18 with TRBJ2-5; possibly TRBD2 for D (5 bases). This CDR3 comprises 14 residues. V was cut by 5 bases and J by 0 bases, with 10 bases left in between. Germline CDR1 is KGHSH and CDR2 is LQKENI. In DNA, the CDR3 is TGTGCCAGCTCATTAGTAGCGAACCAAGAGACCCAGTACTTC. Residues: CASSLVANQETQYF.

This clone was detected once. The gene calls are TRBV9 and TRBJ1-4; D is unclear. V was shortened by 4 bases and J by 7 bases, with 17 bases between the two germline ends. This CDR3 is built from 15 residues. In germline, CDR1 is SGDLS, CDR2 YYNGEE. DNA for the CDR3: TGTGCCAGCAGCTCCCCAGCCGAGGGTGTTGAAAAACTGTTTTTT. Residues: CASSSPAEGVEKLFF.

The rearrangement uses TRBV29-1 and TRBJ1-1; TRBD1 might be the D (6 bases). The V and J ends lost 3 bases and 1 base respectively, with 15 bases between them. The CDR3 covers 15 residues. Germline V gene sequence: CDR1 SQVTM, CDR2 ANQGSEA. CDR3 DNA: TGCAGCGTTGATGGGCCAGGGACACCGAACACTGAAGCTTTCTTT. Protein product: CSVDGPGTPNTEAFF.

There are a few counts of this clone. The CDR3 nucleotides are TGTGCCAGCAGCCCCCCGTCGACAGGGTCTTATGGCTACACCTTC. Its protein is CASSPPSTGSYGYTF. This chain joins TRBV3-1 (or the pseudogene TRBV3-2) and TRBJ1-2; TRBD1 matches 7 bases. The V segment lost 4 bases and the J segment 5 bases; nucleotides outside the gene matches: 10. Germline V gene lookup returns CDR1 LGHDT and CDR2 YNNKEL (reference sequence). This CDR3 comprises 15 residues.

Written as DNA, the CDR3 is TGTGCCACCAGCCCCCGGGAAAAGGAGACCCAGTACTTC. Its translation is CATSPREKETQYF. V is TRBV24-1 and J is TRBJ2-5; tentatively, D is TRBD2 (5 bases). The CDR3 consists of 13 residues. Germline CDR1 is KGHDR and CDR2 is SFDVKD. The V end lost 7 bases, the J end lost 5 bases, and 13 bases lay between the germline ends.

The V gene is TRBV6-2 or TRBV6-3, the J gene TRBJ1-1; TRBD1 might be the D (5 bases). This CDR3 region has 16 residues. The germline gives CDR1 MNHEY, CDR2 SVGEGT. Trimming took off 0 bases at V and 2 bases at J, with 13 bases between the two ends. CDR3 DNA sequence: TGTGCCAGCAGTTACTCGCCGACACAGGTAAACACTGAAGCTTTCTTT. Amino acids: CASSYSPTQVNTEAFF.

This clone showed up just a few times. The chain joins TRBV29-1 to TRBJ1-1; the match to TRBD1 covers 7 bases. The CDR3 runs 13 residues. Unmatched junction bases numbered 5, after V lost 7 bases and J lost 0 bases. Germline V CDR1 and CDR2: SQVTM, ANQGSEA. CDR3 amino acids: CSAWDSMNTEAFF. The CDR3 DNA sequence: TGCAGCGCCTGGGACAGTATGAACACTGAAGCTTTCTTT.

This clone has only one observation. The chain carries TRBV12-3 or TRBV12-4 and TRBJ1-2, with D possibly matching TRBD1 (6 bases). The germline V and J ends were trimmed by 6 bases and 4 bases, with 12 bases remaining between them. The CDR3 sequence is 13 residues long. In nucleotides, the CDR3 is TGTGCCAGCAGAGACAGGAGGTTCTATGGCTACACCTTC. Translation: CASRDRRFYGYTF.

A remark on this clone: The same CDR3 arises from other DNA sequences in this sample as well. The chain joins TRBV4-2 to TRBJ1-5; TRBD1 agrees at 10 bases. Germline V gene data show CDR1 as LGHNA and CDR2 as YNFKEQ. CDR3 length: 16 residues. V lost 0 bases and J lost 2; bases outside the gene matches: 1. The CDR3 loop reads CASSQEGTGGNQPQHF. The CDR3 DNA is TGTGCCAGCAGCCAAGAGGGGACAGGGGGCAATCAGCCCCAGCATTTT.

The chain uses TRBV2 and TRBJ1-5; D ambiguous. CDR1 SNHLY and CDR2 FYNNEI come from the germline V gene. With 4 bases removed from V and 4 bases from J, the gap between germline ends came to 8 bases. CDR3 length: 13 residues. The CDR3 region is CASSGPQNQPQHF. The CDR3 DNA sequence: TGTGCCAGCAGTGGCCCGCAGAATCAGCCCCAGCATTTT.

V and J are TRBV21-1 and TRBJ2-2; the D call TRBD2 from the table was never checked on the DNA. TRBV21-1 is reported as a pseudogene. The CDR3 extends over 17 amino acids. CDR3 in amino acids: CASYSGTSGQNTGELFF. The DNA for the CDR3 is TGTGCCAGCTACTCCGGGACTAGCGGACAGAACACCGGGGAGCTGTTTTTT.

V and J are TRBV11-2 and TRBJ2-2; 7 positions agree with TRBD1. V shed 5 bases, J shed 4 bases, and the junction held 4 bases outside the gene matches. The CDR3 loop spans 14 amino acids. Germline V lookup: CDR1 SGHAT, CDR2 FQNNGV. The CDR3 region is CASSRWTGTGELFF. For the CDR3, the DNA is TGTGCCAGCAGCCGATGGACAGGCACCGGGGAGCTGTTTTTT.

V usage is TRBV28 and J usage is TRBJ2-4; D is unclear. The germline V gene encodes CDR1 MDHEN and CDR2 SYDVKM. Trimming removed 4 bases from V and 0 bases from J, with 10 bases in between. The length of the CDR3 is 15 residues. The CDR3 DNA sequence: TGTGCCAGCAGTTCCCCTTGGCTAGCCAAAAACATTCAGTACTTC. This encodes CASSSPWLAKNIQYF.